The clone carrying this T cell receptor beta chain was observed a handful of times. The participants were between roughly 18 and 90 years old and came from under 25 US areas. These data are taken from a study of blood T cell repertoires in COVID-19. Turning to the study itself: Samples came from the United States, Italy and Spain, spanning acute and convalescent COVID-19. In each case, the material was cDNA or gDNA derived from T cells, B-cell-depleted T cells, or PBMCs.

In the study's own analysis: Scientists estimated how many nucleated cells there were by amplifying reference gene primers. Using immunoSEQ multiplex PCR, the repertoire was profiled, and TCRdb retains in-frame clones only, with some absent. D and trimming were read from the DNA, whereas the V and J calls and clone size are those reported in that table. The sample carries 340,000 or so clones, 70% to 90% recorded once. The receptor was isolated from a woman in her forties with acute COVID-19. Sequencing used PBMCs or T cells enriched from blood (not recorded which).

The CDR3 loop reads CASSQQGRGNTEAFF. The CDR3 DNA reads TGTGCCAGCAGCCAACAAGGGAGAGGGAACACTGAAGCTTTCTTT. The chain carries TRBV3-1 (or the pseudogene TRBV3-2) and TRBJ1-1; D is uncertain. The CDR3 totals 15 residues. The germline V gene has CDR1 LGHDT and CDR2 YNNKEL (reference sequence). V gave up 2 bases and J gave up 1 base, with 11 bases separating them.